This T cell receptor (beta chain) was observed in a study of T cell changes during pregnancy in multiple sclerosis. Method: immunoSEQ multiplex PCR; TCRdb's copy keeps in-frame clones and lacks some. The sample yields under 150,000 clones, about 96% seen once. The trim removed 5 bases at V and 2 bases at J, leaving 11 bases unmatched. The CDR3 loop spans 18 amino acids. In germline, CDR1 is SEHNR, CDR2 FQNEAQ (reference sequence). The origin of this receptor is a female donor with multiple sclerosis, enrolled in a pregnancy study. The genes are TRBV7-9 and TRBJ2-7; 14 bases are a match to TRBD2. Sequenced material: peripheral blood, taken after pregnancy. CDR3 DNA sequence: TGTGCCAGCAGCACCGGGACTAGCGGGAGCCTCGACGCCTACGAGCAGTACTTC. It codes for CASSTGTSGSLDAYEQYF.